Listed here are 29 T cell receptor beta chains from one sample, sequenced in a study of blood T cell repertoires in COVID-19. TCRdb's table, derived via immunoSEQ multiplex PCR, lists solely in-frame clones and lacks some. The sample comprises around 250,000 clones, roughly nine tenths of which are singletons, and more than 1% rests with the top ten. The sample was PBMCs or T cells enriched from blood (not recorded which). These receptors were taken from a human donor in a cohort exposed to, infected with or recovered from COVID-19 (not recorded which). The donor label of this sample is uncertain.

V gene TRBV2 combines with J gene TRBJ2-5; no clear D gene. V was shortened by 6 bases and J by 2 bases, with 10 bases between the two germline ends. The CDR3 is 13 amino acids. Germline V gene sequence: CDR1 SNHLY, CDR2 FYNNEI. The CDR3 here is CASSSPFQETQYF. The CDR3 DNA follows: TGTGCCAGCAGCTCTCCTTTTCAAGAGACCCAGTACTTC.

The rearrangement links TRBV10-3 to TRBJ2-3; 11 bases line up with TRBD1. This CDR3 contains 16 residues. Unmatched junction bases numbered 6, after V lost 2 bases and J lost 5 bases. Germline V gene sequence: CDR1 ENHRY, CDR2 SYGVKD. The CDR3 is CAISELDRGQGDTQYF. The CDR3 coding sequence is TGTGCCATCAGTGAGCTGGACAGGGGGCAAGGAGATACGCAGTATTTT.

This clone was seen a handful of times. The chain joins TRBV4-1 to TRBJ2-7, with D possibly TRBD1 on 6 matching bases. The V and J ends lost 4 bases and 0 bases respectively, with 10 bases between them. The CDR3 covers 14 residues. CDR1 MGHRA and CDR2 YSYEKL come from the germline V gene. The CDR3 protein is CASSLRTDSYEQYF. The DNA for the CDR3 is TGCGCCAGCAGCCTACGGACAGACTCCTACGAGCAGTACTTC.

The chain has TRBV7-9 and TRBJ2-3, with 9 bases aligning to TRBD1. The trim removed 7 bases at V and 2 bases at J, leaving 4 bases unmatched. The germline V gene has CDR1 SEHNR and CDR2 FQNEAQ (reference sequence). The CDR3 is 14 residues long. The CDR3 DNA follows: TGTGCCAGCACCACAGGGGGCACCACAGATACGCAGTATTTT. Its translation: CASTTGGTTDTQYF.

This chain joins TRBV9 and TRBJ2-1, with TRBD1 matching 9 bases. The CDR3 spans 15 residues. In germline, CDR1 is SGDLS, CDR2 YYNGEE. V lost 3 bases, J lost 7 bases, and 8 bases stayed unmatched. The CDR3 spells CASSGRDRASNEQFF. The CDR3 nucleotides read TGTGCCAGCAGCGGCCGGGACAGGGCTTCTAATGAGCAGTTCTTC.

CDR3 in amino acids: CSAGADTQYF. DNA for the CDR3: TGCAGTGCGGGGGCGGATACGCAGTATTTT. The chain links TRBV20-1 to TRBJ2-3; maybe TRBD1 (6 bases). CDR1 and CDR2 from the germline V gene are DFQATT and SNEGSKA (reference sequence). This CDR3 spans 10 amino acids. With 6 bases removed from V and 6 bases from J, the gap between germline ends came to 7 bases.

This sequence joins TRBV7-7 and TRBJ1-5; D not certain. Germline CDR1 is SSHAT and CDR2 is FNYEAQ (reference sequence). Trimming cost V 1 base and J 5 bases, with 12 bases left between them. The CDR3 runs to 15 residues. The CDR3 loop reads CASSLERVRHQPQHF. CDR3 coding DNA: TGTGCCAGCAGCTTAGAACGGGTCCGCCATCAGCCCCAGCATTTT.

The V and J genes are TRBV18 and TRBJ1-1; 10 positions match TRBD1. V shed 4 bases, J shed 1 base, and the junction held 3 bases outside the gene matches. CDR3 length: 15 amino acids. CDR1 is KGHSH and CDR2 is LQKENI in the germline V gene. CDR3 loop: CASSRDRGPNTEAFF. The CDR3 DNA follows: TGTGCCAGCTCACGGGACAGGGGACCGAACACTGAAGCTTTCTTT.

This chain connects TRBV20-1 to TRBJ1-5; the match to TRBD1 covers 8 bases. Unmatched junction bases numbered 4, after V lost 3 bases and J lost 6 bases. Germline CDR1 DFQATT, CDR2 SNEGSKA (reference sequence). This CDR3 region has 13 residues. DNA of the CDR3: TGCAGTGCTAGTCCCAGGGGGCTTCAGCCCCAGCATTTT. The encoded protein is CSASPRGLQPQHF.

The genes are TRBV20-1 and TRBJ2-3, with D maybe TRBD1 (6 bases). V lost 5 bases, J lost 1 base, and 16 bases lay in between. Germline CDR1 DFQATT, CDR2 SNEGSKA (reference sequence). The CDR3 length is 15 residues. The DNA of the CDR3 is TGCAGTGCTGGTGAATGGGGGCGAGGCACAGATACGCAGTATTTT. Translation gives CSAGEWGRGTDTQYF.

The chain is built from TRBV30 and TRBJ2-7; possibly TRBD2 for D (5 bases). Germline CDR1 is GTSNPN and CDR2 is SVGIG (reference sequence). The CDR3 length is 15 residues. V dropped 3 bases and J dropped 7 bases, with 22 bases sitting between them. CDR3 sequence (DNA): TGTGCCTGGAGAAGCTCGGGGAAAGGTGAACGAGAGCAGTACTTC. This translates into CAWRSSGKGEREQYF.

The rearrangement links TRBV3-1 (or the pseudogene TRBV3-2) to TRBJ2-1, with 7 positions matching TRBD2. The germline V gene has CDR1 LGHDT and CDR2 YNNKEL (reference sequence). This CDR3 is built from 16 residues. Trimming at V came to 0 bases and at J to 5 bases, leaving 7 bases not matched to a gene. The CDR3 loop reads CASSQDLTSIHNEQFF. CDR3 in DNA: TGTGCCAGCAGCCAAGATCTGACTAGCATCCACAATGAGCAGTTCTTC.

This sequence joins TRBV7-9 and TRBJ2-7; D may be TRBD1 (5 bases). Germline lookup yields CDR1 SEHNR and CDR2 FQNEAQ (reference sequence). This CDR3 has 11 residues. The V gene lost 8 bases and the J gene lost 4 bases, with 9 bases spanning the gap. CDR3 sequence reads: CASSGKYEQYF. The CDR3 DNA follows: TGTGCCAGCTCAGGGAAGTACGAGCAGTACTTC.

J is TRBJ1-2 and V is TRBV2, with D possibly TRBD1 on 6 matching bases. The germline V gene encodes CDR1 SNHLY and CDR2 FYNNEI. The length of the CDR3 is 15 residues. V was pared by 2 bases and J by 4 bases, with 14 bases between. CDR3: CASSERRRTVYGYTF. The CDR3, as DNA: TGTGCCAGCAGTGAAAGGCGGAGGACAGTCTATGGCTACACCTTC.

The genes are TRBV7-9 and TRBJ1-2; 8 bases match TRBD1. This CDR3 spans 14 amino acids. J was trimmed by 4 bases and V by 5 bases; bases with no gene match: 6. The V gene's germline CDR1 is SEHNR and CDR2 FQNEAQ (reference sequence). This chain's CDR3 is CASSPLDRGYGYTF. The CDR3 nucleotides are TGTGCCAGCAGCCCACTCGACAGGGGCTATGGCTACACCTTC.

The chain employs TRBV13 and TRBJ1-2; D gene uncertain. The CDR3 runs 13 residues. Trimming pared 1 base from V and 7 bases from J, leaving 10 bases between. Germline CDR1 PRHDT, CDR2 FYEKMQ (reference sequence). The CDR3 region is CASSLEVWSGYTF. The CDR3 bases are TGTGCCAGCAGCTTAGAAGTTTGGAGTGGCTACACCTTC.

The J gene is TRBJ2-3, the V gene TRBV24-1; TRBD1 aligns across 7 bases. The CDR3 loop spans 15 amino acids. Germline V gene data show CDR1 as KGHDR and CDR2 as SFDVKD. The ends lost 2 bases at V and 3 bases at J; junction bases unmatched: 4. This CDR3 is CATSDWTGTTDTQYF. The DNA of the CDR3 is TGTGCCACCAGTGATTGGACAGGTACGACAGATACGCAGTATTTT.

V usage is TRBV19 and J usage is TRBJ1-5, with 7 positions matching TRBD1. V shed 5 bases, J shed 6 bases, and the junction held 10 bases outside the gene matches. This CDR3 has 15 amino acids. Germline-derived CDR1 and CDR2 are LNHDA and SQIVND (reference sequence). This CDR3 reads CASSLTGKSFQPQHF. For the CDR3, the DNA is TGTGCCAGTAGTCTGACAGGGAAGAGCTTTCAGCCCCAGCATTTT.

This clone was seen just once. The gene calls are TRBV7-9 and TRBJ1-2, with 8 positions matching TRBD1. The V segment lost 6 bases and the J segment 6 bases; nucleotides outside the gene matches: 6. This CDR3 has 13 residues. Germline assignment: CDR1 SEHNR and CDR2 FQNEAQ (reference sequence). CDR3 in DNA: TGTGCCAGCAGTCTAACAGGGGGTGATGGCTACACCTTC. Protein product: CASSLTGGDGYTF.

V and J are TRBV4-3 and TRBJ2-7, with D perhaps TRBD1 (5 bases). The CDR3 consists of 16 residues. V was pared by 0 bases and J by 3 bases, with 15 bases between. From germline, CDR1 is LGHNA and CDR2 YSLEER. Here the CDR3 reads CASSQDLFDRNYEQYF. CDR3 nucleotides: TGCGCCAGCAGCCAAGACCTTTTCGACAGAAACTACGAGCAGTACTTC.

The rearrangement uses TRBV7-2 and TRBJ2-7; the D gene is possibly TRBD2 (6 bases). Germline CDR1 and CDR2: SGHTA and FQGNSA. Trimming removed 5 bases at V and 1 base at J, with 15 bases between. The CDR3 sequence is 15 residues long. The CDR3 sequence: CASSPDGSMSYEQYF. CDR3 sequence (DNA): TGTGCCAGCAGCCCAGACGGGAGCATGTCCTACGAGCAGTACTTC.

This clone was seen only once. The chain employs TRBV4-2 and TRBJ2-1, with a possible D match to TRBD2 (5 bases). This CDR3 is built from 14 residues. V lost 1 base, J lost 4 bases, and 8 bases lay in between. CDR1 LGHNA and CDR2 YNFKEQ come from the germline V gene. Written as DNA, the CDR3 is TGTGCCAGCAGCCAAGGGACTTCGTACAATGAGCAGTTCTTC. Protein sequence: CASSQGTSYNEQFF.

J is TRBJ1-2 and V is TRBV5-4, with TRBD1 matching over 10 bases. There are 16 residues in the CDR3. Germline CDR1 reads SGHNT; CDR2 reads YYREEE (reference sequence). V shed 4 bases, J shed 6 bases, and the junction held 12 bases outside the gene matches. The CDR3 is CASSGPDRDRGNGYTF. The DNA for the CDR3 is TGTGCCAGCAGCGGGCCGGACCGGGACAGGGGAAATGGCTACACCTTC.

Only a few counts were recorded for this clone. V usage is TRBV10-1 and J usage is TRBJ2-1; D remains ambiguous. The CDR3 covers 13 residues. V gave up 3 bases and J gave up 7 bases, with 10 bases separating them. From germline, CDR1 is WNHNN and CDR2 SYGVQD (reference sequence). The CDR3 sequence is CASSDDHGNEQFF. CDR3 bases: TGCGCCAGCAGTGACGATCACGGGAATGAGCAGTTCTTC.

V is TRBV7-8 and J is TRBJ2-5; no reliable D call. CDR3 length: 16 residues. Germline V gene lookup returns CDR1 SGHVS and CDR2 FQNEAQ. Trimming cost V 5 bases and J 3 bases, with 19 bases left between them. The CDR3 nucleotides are TGTGCCAGCAGCCGCCGGAGCCTCCAACGGGAAGAGACCCAGTACTTC. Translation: CASSRRSLQREETQYF.

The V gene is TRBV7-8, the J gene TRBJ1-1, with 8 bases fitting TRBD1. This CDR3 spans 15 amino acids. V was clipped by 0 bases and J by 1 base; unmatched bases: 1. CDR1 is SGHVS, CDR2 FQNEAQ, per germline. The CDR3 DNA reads TGTGCCAGCAGCTTAGCCGGGACAGGGAACACTGAAGCTTTCTTT. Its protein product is CASSLAGTGNTEAFF. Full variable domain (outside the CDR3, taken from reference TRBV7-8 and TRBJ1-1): GAGVSQSPRYKVAKRGQDVALRCDPISGHVSLFWYQQALGQGPEFLTYFQNEAQLDKSGLPSDRFFAERPEGSVSTLKIQRTQQEDSAVYLCASSLAGTGNTEAFFGQGTRLTVV.

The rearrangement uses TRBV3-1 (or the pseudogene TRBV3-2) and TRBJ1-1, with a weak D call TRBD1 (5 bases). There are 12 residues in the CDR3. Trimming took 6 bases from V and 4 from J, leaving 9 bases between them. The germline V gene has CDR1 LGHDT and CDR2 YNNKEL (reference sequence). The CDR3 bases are TGTGCCAGCAGGGGCAGGGCCACTGAAGCTTTCTTT. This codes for CASRGRATEAFF.

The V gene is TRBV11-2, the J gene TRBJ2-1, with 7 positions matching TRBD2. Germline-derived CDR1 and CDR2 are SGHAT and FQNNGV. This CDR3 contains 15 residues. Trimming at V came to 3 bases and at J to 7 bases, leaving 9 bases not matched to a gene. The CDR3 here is CASSFGGSERNEQFF. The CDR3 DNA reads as TGTGCCAGCAGCTTCGGGGGGAGTGAAAGGAATGAGCAGTTCTTC.

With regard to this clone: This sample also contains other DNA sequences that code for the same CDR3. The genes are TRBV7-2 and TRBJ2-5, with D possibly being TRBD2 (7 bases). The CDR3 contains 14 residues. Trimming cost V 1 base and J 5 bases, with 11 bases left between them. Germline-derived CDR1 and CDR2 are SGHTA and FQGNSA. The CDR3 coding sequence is TGTGCCAGCAGCTTAGGGGGGGGGCGGGAGACCCAGTACTTC. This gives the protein CASSLGGGRETQYF.